This TCR beta chain is drawn from a study of T cells in localized non-small cell lung cancer. Comment on this clone: The antigen is undetermined. This may stem from a read error, because a much larger clone lies one nucleotide away. The same CDR3 can be traced to other DNA sequences in this sample.

Regarding the study as a whole: A single tumor region was sequenced, leaving heterogeneity possible. Paired adjacent lung recovered a median approximately 57 of the top 100 tumor clones. Uninvolved nearby lung showed the greatest T cell clonality, exceeding that found in tumor. Longer overall survival accompanied higher blood T cell density.

The repertoire was sequenced with immunoSEQ multiplex PCR; TCRdb's copy has only in-frame clones and lacks some. The table has around 36,000 clones, roughly 83% seen once; the top ten hold 30% to 35%. The length of the CDR3 is 18 residues. Germline CDR1 and CDR2: LGHNA and YNFKEQ. This receptor was identified in a woman between 35 and 75 years old with stage II squamous cell lung carcinoma. The chain has TRBV4-2 and TRBJ2-7, with 11 nucleotides matching TRBD2. The specimen comprised PBMCs, sampled before any cancer treatment. The CDR3 nucleotides read TGTGCCAGCAGCCAAGCTTGGGTAGCGGGAGGGGGAAACTACGAGCAGTATTTC. It yields the protein CASSQAWVAGGGNYEQYF.